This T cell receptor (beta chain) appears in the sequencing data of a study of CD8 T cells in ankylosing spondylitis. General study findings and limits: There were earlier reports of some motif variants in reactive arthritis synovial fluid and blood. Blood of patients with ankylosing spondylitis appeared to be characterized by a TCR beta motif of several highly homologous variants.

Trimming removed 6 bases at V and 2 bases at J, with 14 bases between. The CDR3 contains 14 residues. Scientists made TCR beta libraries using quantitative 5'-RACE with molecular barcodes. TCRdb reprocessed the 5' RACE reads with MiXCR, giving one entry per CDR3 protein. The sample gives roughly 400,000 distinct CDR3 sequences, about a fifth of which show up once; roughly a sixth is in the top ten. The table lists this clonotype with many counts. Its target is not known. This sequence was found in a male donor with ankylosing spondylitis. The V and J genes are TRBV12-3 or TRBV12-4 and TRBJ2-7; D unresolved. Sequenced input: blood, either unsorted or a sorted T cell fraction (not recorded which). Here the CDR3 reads CASSESLGTYEQYF. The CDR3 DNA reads TGTGCCAGCAGCGAGTCTCTAGGGACCTACGAGCAGTACTTC.